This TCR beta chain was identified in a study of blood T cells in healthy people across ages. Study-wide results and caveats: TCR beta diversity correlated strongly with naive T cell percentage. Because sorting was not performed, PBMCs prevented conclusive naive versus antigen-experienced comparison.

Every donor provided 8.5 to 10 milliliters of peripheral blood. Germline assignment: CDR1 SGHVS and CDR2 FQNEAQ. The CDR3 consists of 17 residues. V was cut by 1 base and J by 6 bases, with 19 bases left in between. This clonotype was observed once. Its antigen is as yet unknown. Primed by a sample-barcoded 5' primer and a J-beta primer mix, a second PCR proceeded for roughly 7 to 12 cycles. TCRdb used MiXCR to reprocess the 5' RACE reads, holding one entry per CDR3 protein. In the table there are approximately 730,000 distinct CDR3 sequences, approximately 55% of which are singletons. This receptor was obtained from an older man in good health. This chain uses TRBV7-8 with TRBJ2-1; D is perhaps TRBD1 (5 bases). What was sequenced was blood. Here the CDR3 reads CASSLVLVTDLTNEQFF. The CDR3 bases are TGTGCCAGCAGCTTAGTGCTCGTGACAGACTTAACCAATGAGCAGTTCTTC.